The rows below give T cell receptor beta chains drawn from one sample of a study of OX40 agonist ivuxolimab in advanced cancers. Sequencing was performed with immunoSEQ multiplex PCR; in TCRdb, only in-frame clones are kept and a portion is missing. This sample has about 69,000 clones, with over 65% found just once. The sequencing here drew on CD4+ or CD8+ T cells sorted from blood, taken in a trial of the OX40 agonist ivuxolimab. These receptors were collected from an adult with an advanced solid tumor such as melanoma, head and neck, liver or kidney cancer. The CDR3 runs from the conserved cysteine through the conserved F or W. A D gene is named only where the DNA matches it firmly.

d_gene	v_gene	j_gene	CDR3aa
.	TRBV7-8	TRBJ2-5	CASRRGGWETQYF
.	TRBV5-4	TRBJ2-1	CASSLAGGDNEQFF
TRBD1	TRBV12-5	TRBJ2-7	CASGFSSRTGSYEQYF
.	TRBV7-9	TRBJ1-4	CASSSTGGTNEKLFF
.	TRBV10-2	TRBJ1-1	CASSEAGKEAFF
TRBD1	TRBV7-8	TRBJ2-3	CASSLGQGNTDTQYF
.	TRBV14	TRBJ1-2	CASSQDAGYNGYTF
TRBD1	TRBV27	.	CASSSIFYRGLYEQYF
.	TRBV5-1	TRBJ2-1	CASSVTPRALSSYNEQFF
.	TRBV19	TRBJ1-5	CASSMTDYSNQPQHF
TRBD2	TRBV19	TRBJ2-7	CASSIEAGVSYEQYF
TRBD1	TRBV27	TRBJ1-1	CASSLQGVGTEAFF
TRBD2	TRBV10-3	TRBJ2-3	CAISELAGADTQYF
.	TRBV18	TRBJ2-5	CASSPTQGTETQYF
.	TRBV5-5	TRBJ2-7	CASSLTGKRTNEQYF
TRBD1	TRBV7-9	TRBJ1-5	CASSPPGQGGQPQHF
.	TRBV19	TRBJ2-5	CASSARQSQETQYF
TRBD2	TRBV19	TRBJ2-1	CASSRTSGYYNEQFF
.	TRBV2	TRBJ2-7	CASSGTGYEQYF
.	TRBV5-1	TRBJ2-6	CASSFRQDSGANVLTF
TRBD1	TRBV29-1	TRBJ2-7	CSVADRLGQGATYEQYF
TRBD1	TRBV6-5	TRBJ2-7	CASSYGDRTYEQYF
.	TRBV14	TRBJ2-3	CASSHRQSSTDTQYF
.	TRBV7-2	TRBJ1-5	CASSPLMDQPQHF
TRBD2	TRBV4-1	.	CASSQEGLAGESSYEQYF
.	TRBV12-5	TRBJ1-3	CASGSVGERNTIYF
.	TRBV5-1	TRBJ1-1	CASSLRGLNTEAFF
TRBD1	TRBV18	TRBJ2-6	CASSPPGQGVAGANVLTF
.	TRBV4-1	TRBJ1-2	CASSLSDSNYGYTF
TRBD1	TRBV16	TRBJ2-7	CASSSNRDRVLQQYF
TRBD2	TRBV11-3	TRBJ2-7	CASSLIITSGSQYEQYF
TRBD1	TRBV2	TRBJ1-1	CASRSGTGLTNTEAFF
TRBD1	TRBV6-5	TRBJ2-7	CASSYSMGQGTNEQYF
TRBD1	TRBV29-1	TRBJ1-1	CSARQGWGMNTEAFF
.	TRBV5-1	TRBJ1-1	CASRLRGQETEAFF
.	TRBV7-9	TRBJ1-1	CATSRDSNTEAFF
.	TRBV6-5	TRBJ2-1	CASTLGTVQFF
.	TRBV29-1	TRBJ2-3	CSVEDHAGTDTQYF
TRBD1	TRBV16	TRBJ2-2	CASSQRQGNTGELFF
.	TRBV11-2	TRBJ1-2	CASSPGGLTGSGYTF
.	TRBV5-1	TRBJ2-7	CASSLEGSDGREQYF
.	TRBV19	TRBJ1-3	CASSLMTGSSGNTIYF
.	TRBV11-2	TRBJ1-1	CASSPAGWGTEAFF
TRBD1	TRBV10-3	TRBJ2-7	CAISGPGQGSSYEQYF
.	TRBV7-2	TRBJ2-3	CASSPFPRGPRGDTQYF
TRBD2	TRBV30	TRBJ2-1	CAWSSGSSNEQFF
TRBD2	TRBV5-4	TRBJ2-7	CASSPKGLAGVVEQYF
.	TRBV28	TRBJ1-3	CASRTTKSGNTIYF
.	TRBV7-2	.	CASSLAIRYEQYF
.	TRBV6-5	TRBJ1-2	CASRVTTGGYGYTF